This TCR beta chain appears in the sequencing data of a study of blood T cell repertoires in COVID-19. The ends were cut back, 6 bases at V and 0 bases at J, with 12 bases in the middle. Germline CDR1 MRHNA, CDR2 SNTAGT. The CDR3 runs to 15 residues. Using immunoSEQ multiplex PCR, the repertoire was profiled, and TCRdb retains in-frame clones only, with some absent. The table has about 70,000 clones, about 80% seen once. The sample taken for sequencing was peripheral blood. The sequence was collected from a man in his 70s who had recovered from COVID-19. This chain links TRBV6-4 with TRBJ2-1; tentatively, D is TRBD2 (5 bases). CDR3 in DNA: TGTGCCAGCAGCGAAATAGCGAGCTCCTACAATGAGCAGTTCTTC. As protein: CASSEIASSYNEQFF.